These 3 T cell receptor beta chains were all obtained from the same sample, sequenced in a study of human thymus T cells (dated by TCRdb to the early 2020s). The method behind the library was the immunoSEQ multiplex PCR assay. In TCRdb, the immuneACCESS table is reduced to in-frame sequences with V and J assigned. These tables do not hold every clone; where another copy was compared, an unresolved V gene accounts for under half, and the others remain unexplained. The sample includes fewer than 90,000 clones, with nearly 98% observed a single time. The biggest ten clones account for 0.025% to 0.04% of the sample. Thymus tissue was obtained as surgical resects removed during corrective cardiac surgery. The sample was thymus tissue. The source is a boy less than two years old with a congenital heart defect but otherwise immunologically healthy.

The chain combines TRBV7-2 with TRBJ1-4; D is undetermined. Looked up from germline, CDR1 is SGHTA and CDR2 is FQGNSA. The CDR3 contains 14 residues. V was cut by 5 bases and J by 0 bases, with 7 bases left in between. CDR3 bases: TGTGCCAGCAGCGTAGAATCAACTAATGAAAAACTGTTTTTT. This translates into CASSVESTNEKLFF.

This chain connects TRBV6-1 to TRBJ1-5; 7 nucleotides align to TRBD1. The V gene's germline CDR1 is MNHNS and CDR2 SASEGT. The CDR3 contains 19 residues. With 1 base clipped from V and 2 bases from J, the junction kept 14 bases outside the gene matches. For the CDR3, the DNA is TGTGCCAGCAGTGAAGGAGGCAAGGGGGCTGAGTTTGGCAATCAGCCCCAGCATTTT. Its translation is CASSEGGKGAEFGNQPQHF.

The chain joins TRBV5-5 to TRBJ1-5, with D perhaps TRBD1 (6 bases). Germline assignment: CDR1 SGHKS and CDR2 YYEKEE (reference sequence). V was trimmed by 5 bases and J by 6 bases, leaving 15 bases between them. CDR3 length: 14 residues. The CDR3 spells CASSCVEGVQPQHF. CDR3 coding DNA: TGTGCCAGCAGTTGCGTAGAGGGGGTTCAGCCCCAGCATTTT. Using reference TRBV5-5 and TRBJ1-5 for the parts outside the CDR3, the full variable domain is DAGVTQSPTHLIKTRGQQVTLRCSPISGHKSVSWYQQVLGQGPQFIFQYYEKEERGRGNFPDRFSARQFPNYSSELNVNALLLGDSALYLCASSCVEGVQPQHFGDGTRLSIL.